Listed below are T cell receptor beta chains from one sample, sequenced in a study of shared clonotypes between healthy human individuals. Profiling relied on immunoSEQ multiplex PCR, and the TCRdb table lists in-frame clones only, not all of them. The sample has some 2 million clones; just under 95% are singletons. Material: naive CD8+ T cells sorted from blood. Receptor source: a man between 18 and 35 years old in good health. Both conserved end residues are part of each CDR3. The D gene is left open where the match is weak. A clone size is listed for some rows: how often the clone was seen (once, few, many), or a class if it is expanded.

>-|TRBJ2-3|TRBV6-5|-
TGTGCCAGCAGCCCCGTAATAGGCACAGATACGCAGTATTTT
CASSPVIGTDTQYF
>TRBD1|TRBJ1-2|TRBV27|-
TGTGCCAGCAGCAAGGGACAGGGGCGCGATGGCTACACCTTC
CASSKGQGRDGYTF
>-|TRBJ1-5|TRBV6-5|once
TGTGCCAGCAGTCCTCTACGGGCGGGTCAGCCCCAGCATTTT
CASSPLRAGQPQHF
>TRBD1|TRBJ2-5|TRBV19|-
TGTGCCAGTAGTCCCGGGACAGATTTTGAAGAGACCCAGTACTTC
CASSPGTDFEETQYF
>-|TRBJ1-5|TRBV19|-
TGTGCCAGTAGTATCTGGGGGGACGGCAATCAGCCCCAGCATTTT
CASSIWGDGNQPQHF
>TRBD1|TRBJ2-3|TRBV5-1|-
TGCGCCAGCACCCCAACAGGGGGCAGGGCAGATACGCAGTATTTT
CASTPTGGRADTQYF
>TRBD1|TRBJ2-7|TRBV27|-
TGTGCCAGCAGTTTGACAGGGGCGTCGGGGGAGCAGTACTTC
CASSLTGASGEQYF
>-|TRBJ1-2|TRBV7-9|-
TGTGCCAGCAGCTTAGTAGCAGCTAACTATGGCTACACCTTC
CASSLVAANYGYTF
>-|TRBJ1-2|TRBV20-1|-
TGCAGTGCTAGGGCATGGGGCTACACCTTC
CSARAWGYTF
>TRBD1|TRBJ2-1|TRBV5-1|-
TGCGCCGCTATAACAGGGGGCTCCTACAATGAGCAGTTCTTC
CAAITGGSYNEQFF
>TRBD1|TRBJ1-1|TRBV19|-
TGTGCCAGTAGTATAGGGGACAGGGTCGGCATGAACACTGAAGCTTTCTTT
CASSIGDRVGMNTEAFF
>-|TRBJ1-5|TRBV6-5|-
TGTGCCAGCAGTTTTCGGGGCCTGATTAGCAATCAGCCCCAGCATTTT
CASSFRGLISNQPQHF
>-|TRBJ2-5|TRBV7-9|-
TGTGCCAGCAGCTTAACAATACTCCCAGAGACCCAGTACTTC
CASSLTILPETQYF
>-|TRBJ2-7|TRBV27|-
TGTGCCAGCAGTTTATCGCCCGACTACGAGCAGTACTTC
CASSLSPDYEQYF
>-|TRBJ2-7|TRBV5-1|once
TGCGCCAGCAGCTTCGGCAGTGGGGACTACGAGCAGTACTTC
CASSFGSGDYEQYF
>TRBD1|TRBJ2-1|TRBV18|once
TGTGCCAGCTCACTAAGGGGACAGGGGTACAATGAGCAGTTCTTC
CASSLRGQGYNEQFF
>-|TRBJ1-5|TRBV29-1|-
TGCAGCGTTCTAACAGGGAATAGCAATCAGCCCCAGCATTTT
CSVLTGNSNQPQHF
>-|TRBJ1-4|TRBV9|-
TGTGCCAGCAGCGAGTCTCATAATGAAAAACTGTTTTTT
CASSESHNEKLFF
>-|TRBJ2-2|TRBV29-1|-
TGCAGCGTTGAAAGGCTAACCGGGGAGCTGTTTTTT
CSVERLTGELFF
>TRBD2|TRBJ2-3|TRBV30|-
TGTGCCTGGACACGCGGGGGGGCGAGCACAGATACGCAGTATTTT
CAWTRGGASTDTQYF
>TRBD1|TRBJ1-2|TRBV19|-
TGTGCCAGTACCGCTCCCGGGACAGGGAAACACTATGGCTACACCTTC
CASTAPGTGKHYGYTF
>TRBD2|TRBJ2-7|TRBV7-6|-
TGTGCCAGCAGCCTCACAGCGGGAGGGCTGGGGGAGCAGTACTTC
CASSLTAGGLGEQYF
>TRBD2|TRBJ2-7|TRBV9|-
TGTGCCAGCAATCCCGGGACTAGCGCCTACGAGCAGTACTTC
CASNPGTSAYEQYF
>-|TRBJ2-7|TRBV5-8|-
TGTGCCAGCAGCCGGTCGGAGACGGCGCCCTACGAGCAGTACTTC
CASSRSETAPYEQYF